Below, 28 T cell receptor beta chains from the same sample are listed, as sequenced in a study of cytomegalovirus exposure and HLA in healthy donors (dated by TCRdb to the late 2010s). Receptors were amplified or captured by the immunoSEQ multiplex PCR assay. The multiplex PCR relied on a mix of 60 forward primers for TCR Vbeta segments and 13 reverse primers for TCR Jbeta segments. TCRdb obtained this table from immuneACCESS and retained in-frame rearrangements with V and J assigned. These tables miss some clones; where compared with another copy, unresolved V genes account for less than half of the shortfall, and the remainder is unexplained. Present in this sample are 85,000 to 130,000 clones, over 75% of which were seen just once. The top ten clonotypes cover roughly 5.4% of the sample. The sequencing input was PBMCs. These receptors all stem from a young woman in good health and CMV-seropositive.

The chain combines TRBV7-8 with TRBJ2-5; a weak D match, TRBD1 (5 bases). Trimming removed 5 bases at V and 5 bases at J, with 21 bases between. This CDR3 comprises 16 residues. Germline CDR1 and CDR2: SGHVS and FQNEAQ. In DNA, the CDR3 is TGTGCCAGCAGCCCCCATATAGGGGTAAAGGGGGAGACCCAGTACTTC. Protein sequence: CASSPHIGVKGETQYF.

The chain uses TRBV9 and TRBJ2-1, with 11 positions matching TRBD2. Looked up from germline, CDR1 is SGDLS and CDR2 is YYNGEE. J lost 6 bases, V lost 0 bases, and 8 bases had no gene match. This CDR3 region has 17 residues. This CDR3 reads CASSVEVNSGRGNEQFF. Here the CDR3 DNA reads TGTGCCAGCAGCGTAGAGGTGAATAGCGGGAGGGGCAATGAGCAGTTCTTC. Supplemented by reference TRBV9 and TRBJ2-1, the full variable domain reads DSGVTQTPKHLITATGQRVTLRCSPRSGDLSVYWYQQSLDQGLQFLIQYYNGEERAKGNILERFSAQQFPDLHSELNLSSLELGDSALYFCASSVEVNSGRGNEQFFGPGTRLTVL.

CDR3 in DNA: TGTGCCAGCAGCCCCCGGGGGGAGGAAGCTTTCTTT. This sequence encodes CASSPRGEEAFF. V is TRBV13 and J is TRBJ1-1; D might be TRBD1 (5 bases). Germline CDR1 and CDR2: PRHDT and FYEKMQ (reference sequence). The CDR3 is 12 residues long. V was cut by 5 bases and J by 8 bases, with 12 bases left in between.

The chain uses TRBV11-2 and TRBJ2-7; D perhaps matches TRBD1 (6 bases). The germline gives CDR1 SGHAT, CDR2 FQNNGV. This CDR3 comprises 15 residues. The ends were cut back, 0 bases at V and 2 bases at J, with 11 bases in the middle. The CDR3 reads CASSLDLGTPYEQYF. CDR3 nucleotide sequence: TGTGCCAGCAGCTTAGATCTCGGGACACCCTACGAGCAGTACTTC. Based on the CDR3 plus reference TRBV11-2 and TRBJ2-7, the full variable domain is EAGVAQSPRYKIIEKRQSVAFWCNPISGHATLYWYQQILGQGPKLLIQFQNNGVVDDSQLPKDRFSAERLKGVDSTLKIQPAKLEDSAVYLCASSLDLGTPYEQYFGPGTRLTVT.

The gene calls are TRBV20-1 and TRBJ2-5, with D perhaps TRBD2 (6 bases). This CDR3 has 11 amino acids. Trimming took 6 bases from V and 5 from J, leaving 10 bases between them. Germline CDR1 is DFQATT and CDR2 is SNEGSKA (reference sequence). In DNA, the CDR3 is TGCAGTGCCGCAGGAGGGGAGACCCAGTACTTC. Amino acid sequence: CSAAGGETQYF.

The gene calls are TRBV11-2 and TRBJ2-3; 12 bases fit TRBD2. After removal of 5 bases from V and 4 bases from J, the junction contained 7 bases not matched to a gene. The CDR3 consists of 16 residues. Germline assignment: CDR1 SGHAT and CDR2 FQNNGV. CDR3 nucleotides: TGTGCCAGCAGCATCCGGACTAGCGGGATGTCAGATACGCAGTATTTT. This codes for CASSIRTSGMSDTQYF.

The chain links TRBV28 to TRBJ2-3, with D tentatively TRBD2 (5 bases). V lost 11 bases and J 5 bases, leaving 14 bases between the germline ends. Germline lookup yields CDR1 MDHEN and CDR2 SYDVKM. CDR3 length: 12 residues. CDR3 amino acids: CACGLGVDTQYF. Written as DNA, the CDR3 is TGTGCCTGTGGACTGGGCGTAGATACGCAGTATTTT. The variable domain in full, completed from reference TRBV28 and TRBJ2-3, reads DVKVTQSSRYLVKRTGEKVFLECVQDMDHENMFWYRQDPGLGLRLIYFSYDVKMKEKGDIPEGYSVSREKKERFSLILESASTNQTSMYLCACGLGVDTQYFGPGTRLTVL.

The CDR3 region is CASSQEGGAVSLYGYTF. The CDR3 nucleotides read TGCGCCAGCAGCCAAGAAGGCGGTGCCGTTTCTCTCTATGGCTACACCTTC. The chain employs TRBV4-1 and TRBJ1-2; the D is unclear. V lost 0 bases to trimming and J lost 4 bases, with 18 bases between them. Per the germline V gene, CDR1 is MGHRA and CDR2 is YSYEKL. The CDR3 extends over 17 amino acids.

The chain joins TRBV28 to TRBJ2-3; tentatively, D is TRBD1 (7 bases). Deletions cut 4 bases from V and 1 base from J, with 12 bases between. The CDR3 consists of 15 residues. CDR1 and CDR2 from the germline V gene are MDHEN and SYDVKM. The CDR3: CASSSQGEGTDTQYF. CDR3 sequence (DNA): TGTGCCAGCAGTTCCCAGGGGGAGGGCACAGATACGCAGTATTTT.

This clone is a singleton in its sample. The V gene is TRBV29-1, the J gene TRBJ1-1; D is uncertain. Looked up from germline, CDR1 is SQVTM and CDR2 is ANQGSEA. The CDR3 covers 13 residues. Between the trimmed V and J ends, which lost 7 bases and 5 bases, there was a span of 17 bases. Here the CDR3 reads CSAQRGSGTEAFF. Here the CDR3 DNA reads TGCAGCGCCCAACGGGGTTCCGGGACTGAAGCTTTCTTT. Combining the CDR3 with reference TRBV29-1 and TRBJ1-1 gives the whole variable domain SAVISQKPSRDICQRGTSLTIQCQVDSQVTMMFWYRQQPGQSLTLIATANQGSEATYESGFVIDKFPISRPNLTFSTLTVSNMSPEDSSIYLCSAQRGSGTEAFFGQGTRLTVV.

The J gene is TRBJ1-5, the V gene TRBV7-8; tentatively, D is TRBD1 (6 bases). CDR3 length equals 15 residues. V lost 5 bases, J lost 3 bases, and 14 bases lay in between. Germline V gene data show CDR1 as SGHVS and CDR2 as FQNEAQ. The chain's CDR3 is CASSRADRSNQPQHF. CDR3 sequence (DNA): TGTGCCAGCAGCCGGGCCGACAGGTCCAATCAGCCCCAGCATTTT.

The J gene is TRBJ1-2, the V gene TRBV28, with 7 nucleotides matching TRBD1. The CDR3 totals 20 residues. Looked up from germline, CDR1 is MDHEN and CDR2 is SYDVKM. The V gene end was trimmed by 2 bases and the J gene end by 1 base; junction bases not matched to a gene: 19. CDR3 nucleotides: TGTGCCAGCAGTTTAGCGCTCCCTGACTTGTACAGGGGAGGTAACTATGGCTACACCTTC. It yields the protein CASSLALPDLYRGGNYGYTF.

CDR3 region: CASSAHTGGAGDTQYF. The CDR3 bases are TGTGCCAGTAGTGCCCATACAGGGGGCGCAGGAGATACGCAGTATTTT. The chain joins TRBV19 to TRBJ2-3; 9 positions agree with TRBD1. Germline V gives CDR1 LNHDA, CDR2 SQIVND (reference sequence). Unmatched junction bases numbered 11, after V lost 5 bases and J lost 5 bases. This CDR3 region has 16 residues. Full variable domain (rest looked up from reference TRBV19 and TRBJ2-3): DGGITQSPKYLFRKEGQNVTLSCEQNLNHDAMYWYRQDPGQGLRLIYYSQIVNDFQKGDIAEGYSVSREKKESFPLTVTSAQKNPTAFYLCASSAHTGGAGDTQYFGPGTRLTVL.

CDR3 DNA sequence: TGTGCCAGCAGTTACTGGGGCGGGAGCTCCTACAATGAGCAGTTCTTC. Protein: CASSYWGGSSYNEQFF. The chain is built from TRBV6-5 and TRBJ2-1; 7 positions match TRBD2. This CDR3 spans 16 amino acids. V shed 1 base, J shed 0 bases, and the junction held 3 bases outside the gene matches. Per germline, CDR1 MNHEY and CDR2 SVGAGI.

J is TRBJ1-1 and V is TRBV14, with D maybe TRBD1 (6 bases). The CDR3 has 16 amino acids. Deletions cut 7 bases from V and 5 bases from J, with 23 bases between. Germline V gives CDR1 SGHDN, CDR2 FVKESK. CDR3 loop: CASTTGKGPLGTEAFF. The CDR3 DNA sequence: TGTGCCAGCACAACAGGGAAAGGACCCCTTGGGACTGAAGCTTTCTTT.

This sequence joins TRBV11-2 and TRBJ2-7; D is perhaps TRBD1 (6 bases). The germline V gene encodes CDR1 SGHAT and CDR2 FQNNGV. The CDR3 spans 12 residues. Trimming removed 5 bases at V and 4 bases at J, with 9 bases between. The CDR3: CASSNDRYEQYF. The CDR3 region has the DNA TGTGCCAGCAGCAACGACAGGTACGAGCAGTACTTC.

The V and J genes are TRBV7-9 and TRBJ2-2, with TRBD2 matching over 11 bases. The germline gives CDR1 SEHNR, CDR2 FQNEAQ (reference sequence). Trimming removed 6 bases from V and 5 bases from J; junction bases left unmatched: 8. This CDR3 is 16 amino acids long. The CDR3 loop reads CASRVFRTSGTGELFF. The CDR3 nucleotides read TGTGCCAGCAGGGTTTTTCGGACTAGCGGGACCGGGGAGCTGTTTTTT.

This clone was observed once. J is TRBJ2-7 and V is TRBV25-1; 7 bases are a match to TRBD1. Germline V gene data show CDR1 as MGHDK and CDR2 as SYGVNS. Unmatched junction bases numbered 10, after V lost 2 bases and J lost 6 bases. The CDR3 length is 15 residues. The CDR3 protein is CASSEEGAVVGEQYF. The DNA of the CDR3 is TGTGCCAGCAGTGAAGAGGGGGCAGTCGTGGGCGAGCAGTACTTC.

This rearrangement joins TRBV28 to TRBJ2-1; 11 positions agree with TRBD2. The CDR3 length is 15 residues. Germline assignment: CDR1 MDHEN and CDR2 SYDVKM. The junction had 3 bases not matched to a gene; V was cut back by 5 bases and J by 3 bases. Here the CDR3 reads CASSIAGGGYNEQFF. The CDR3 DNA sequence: TGTGCCAGCAGTATAGCGGGAGGGGGCTACAATGAGCAGTTCTTC.

DNA of the CDR3: TGTGCCAGCAGTGATCCTACGTACAATGAGCAGTTCTTC. Residues: CASSDPTYNEQFF. This chain uses TRBV6-1 with TRBJ2-1; no definite D call. V was clipped by 3 bases and J by 4 bases, with 7 bases between them. Germline CDR1 MNHNS, CDR2 SASEGT. The CDR3 has 13 amino acids.

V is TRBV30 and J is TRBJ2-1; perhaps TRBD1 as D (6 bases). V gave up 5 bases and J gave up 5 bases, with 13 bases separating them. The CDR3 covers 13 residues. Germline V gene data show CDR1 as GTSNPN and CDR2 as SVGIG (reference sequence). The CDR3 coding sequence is TGTGCCTGGGCAGGGGACGACAACAATGAGCAGTTCTTC. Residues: CAWAGDDNNEQFF.

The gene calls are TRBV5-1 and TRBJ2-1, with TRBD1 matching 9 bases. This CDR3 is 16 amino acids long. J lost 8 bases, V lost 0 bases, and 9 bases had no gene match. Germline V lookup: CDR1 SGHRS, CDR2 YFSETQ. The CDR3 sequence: CASSLAGQGVGHEQFF. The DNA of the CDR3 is TGCGCCAGCAGCTTGGCGGGACAGGGAGTCGGGCATGAGCAGTTCTTC.

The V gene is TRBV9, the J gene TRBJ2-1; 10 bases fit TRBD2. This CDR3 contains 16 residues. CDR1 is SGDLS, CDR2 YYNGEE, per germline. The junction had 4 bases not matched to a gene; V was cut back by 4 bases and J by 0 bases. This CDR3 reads CASSPRTSGSYNEQFF. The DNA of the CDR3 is TGTGCCAGCAGCCCCCGGACTAGCGGCTCCTACAATGAGCAGTTCTTC.

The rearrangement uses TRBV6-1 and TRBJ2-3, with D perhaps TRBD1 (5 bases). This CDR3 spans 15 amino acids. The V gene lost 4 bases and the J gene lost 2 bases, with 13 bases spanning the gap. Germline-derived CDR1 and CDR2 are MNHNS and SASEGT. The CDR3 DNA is TGTGCCAGCAGTGTTACAGGACCCTCCACAGATACGCAGTATTTT. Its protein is CASSVTGPSTDTQYF.

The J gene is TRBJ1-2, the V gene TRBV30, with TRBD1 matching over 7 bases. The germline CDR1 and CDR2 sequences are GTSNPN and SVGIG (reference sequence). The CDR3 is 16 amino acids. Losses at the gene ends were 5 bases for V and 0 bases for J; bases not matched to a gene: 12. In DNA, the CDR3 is TGTGCCTGGGTTGGACAGGCCGAACAAACTAACTATGGCTACACCTTC. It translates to CAWVGQAEQTNYGYTF.

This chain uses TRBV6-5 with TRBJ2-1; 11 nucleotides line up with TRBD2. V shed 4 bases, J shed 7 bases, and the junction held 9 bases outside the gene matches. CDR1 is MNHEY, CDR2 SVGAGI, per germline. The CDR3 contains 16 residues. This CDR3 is CASSSPLAGGENEQFF. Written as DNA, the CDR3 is TGTGCCAGCAGTTCCCCGCTAGCGGGAGGTGAAAATGAGCAGTTCTTC.

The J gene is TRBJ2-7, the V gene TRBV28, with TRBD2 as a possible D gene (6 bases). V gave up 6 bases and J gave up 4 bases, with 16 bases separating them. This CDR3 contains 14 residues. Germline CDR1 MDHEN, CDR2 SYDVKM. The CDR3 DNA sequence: TGTGCCAGCAGAAAAACAGGACTACCTTACGAGCAGTACTTC. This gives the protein CASRKTGLPYEQYF.

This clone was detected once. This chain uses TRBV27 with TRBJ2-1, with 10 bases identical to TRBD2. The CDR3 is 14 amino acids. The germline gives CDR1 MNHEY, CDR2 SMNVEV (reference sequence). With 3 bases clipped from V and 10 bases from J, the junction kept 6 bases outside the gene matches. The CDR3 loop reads CASSFLAGEREQFF. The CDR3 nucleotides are TGTGCCAGCAGTTTCCTAGCGGGAGAAAGGGAGCAGTTCTTC.